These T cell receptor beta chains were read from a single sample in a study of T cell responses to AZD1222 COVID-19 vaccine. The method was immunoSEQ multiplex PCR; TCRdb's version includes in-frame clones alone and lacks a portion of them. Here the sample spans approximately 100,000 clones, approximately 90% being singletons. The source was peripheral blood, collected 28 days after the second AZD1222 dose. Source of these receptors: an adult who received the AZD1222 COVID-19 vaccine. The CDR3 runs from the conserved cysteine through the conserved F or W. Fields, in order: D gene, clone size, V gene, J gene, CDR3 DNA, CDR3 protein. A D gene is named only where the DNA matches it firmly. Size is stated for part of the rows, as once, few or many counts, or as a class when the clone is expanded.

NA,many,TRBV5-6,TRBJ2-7,TGTGCCAGCAGCTTAGCGGCGGTGCCTTCAAGGCAGTACTTC,CASSLAAVPSRQYF
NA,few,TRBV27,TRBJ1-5,TGTGCCAGCAGTTTAACCTCAGGGGTGGGTCAGCCCCAGCATTTT,CASSLTSGVGQPQHF
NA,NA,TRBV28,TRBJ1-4,TGTGCCAGCAGTTTGCGGCCCCGTGAAAAACTGTTTTTT,CASSLRPREKLFF
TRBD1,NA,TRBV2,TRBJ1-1,TGTGCCAGCAGCCGCCAACAGGGGGTCGCCACTGAAGCTTTCTTT,CASSRQQGVATEAFF
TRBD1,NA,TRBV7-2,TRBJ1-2,TGTGCCAGCAGCTGGGGGACAGGGGACGGGTATGGCTACACCTTC,CASSWGTGDGYGYTF
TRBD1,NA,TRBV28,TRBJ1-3,TGTGCCAGCAGTTCCTGGGACAGCGGAAACACCATATATTTT,CASSSWDSGNTIYF
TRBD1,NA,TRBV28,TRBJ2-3,TGTGCCAGCAGTTTTCCCCTGACAGGGACATCCACAGATACGCAGTATTTT,CASSFPLTGTSTDTQYF
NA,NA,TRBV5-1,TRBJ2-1,TGCGCCAGCAGCTTGGTCGGGACGGCGAATGAGCAGTTCTTC,CASSLVGTANEQFF
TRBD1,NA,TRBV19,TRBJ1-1,TGTGCCAGTAGTATAAGGGGCAGGGGGTCGAGCACTGAAGCTTTCTTT,CASSIRGRGSSTEAFF
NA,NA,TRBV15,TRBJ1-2,TGTGCCACCAGCAGAGATCGAACAGGGCAAGGCTACACCTTC,CATSRDRTGQGYTF
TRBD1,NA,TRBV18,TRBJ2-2,TGTGCCAGCTCACCACCCGGGACAGGCACCGGGGAGCTGTTTTTT,CASSPPGTGTGELFF
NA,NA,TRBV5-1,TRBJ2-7,TGCGCCAGCAGCTTGGAGTCAGGGCTGAGCTCCTACGAGCAGTACTTC,CASSLESGLSSYEQYF
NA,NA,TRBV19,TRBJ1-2,TGTGCCGCCGGGACCACCCCCTACTATGGCTACACCTTC,CAAGTTPYYGYTF
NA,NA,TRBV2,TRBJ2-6,TGTGCCAGCAGTGAAGCGCGACGGGGCTCTGGGGCCAACGTCCTGACTTTC,CASSEARRGSGANVLTF
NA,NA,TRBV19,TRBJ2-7,TGTGCCAGTAGTAGAGACACCTACGAGCAGTACTTC,CASSRDTYEQYF
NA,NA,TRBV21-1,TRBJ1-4,TGTGCCAGACCATCTGGTAGGGGGGGCGAACCTGAAAAACTGTTTTTT,CARPSGRGGEPEKLFF